The next 30 T cell receptor beta chains were all read from a single sample in a study of vaccination and CD4 T cells after COVID-19. Cultured CD4+ T-cell DNA underwent Oncomine TCR Beta short-read sequencing. TCRdb passed the PCR reads through MiXCR, listing each CDR3 protein once. This table has just under 20,000 distinct CDR3 sequences, approximately 42% appearing once. Treatment of the sample: roughly ten-day PBMC culture with coronavirus spike peptide pools or control peptides (ViraFEST assay). The antigens for these receptors are not known. The material sequenced was CD4+ T cells from blood, cultured in vitro, taken before SARS-CoV-2 vaccination. These receptors all come from a human donor who received a COVID-19 vaccine.

This clonotype was counted only a few times. The chain couples TRBV15 to TRBJ1-5; D is unresolved. The CDR3 has 12 residues. Deletions cut 1 base from V and 9 bases from J, with 7 bases between. Germline CDR1 LNHNV, CDR2 YYDKDF (reference sequence). The CDR3 nucleotides read TGTGCCACCAGCAGAGTGGGAGGGCCCCAGCATTTT. Translation: CATSRVGGPQHF.

On this clonotype: The conserved phenylalanine or tryptophan is not found at the CDR3 terminus, so this likely reflects a read error. The V and J genes are TRBV20-1 and TRBJ1-2, with D possibly matching TRBD1 (5 bases). The CDR3 length is 13 residues. Trimming removed 1 base at V and 4 bases at J, with 10 bases between. Germline loops: CDR1 DFQATT, CDR2 SNEGSKA (reference sequence). The CDR3 spells CSARGGGGYGYTS. Here the CDR3 DNA reads TGCAGTGCTAGAGGCGGGGGTGGCTATGGCTACACCTCC.

This clonotype has only a few counts. The CDR3 region has the DNA TGCGCCAGCAGCCCACCCTCCCCTCAGGGGGCCTATGGCTACACCTTC. Translating gives CASSPPSPQGAYGYTF. The V gene is TRBV5-1, the J gene TRBJ1-2, with TRBD1 matching 8 bases. V shed 4 bases and J 4 bases; nucleotides not matched to a gene: 12. This CDR3 spans 16 amino acids. CDR1 is SGHRS and CDR2 is YFSETQ in the germline V gene.

The chain is built from TRBV27 and TRBJ1-5, with a weak D call TRBD1 (5 bases). The CDR3 extends over 15 amino acids. Per germline, CDR1 MNHEY and CDR2 SMNVEV (reference sequence). With 0 bases removed from V and 1 base from J, the gap between germline ends came to 7 bases. This CDR3 is CASSLSRGSNQPQHF. The CDR3 nucleotides read TGTGCCAGCAGTTTATCGCGGGGGAGCAATCAGCCCCAGCATTTT.

The V and J genes are TRBV14 and TRBJ2-1, with 7 positions matching TRBD1. CDR1 and CDR2 from the germline V gene are SGHDN and FVKESK. CDR3 length: 16 residues. V shed 3 bases and J 4 bases; nucleotides not matched to a gene: 9. Here the CDR3 DNA reads TGTGCCAGCAGCCACCGACAGGGTCTAACTTACAATGAGCAGTTCTTC. Translating gives CASSHRQGLTYNEQFF.

The chain carries TRBV30 and TRBJ2-5, with D possibly being TRBD2 (5 bases). V was pared by 0 bases and J by 5 bases, with 13 bases between. CDR3 length equals 14 residues. Per the germline V gene, CDR1 is GTSNPN and CDR2 is SVGIG (reference sequence). The CDR3 spells CAWSVPGSPETQYF. Here the CDR3 DNA reads TGTGCCTGGAGTGTTCCGGGGAGTCCCGAGACCCAGTACTTC.

This clonotype was seen a few times. The V gene is TRBV30, the J gene TRBJ1-5; the D gene is possibly TRBD1 (5 bases). Trimming cost V 1 base and J 1 base, with 17 bases left between them. There are 17 residues in the CDR3. Per germline, CDR1 GTSNPN and CDR2 SVGIG (reference sequence). The CDR3 loop is CAWSGRGAGSSNQPQHF. The DNA of the CDR3 is TGTGCCTGGAGTGGTAGGGGCGCAGGGTCCAGCAATCAGCCCCAGCATTTT.

This rearrangement joins TRBV6-1 to TRBJ1-1; 10 bases are a match to TRBD1. The J segment lost 4 bases and the V segment lost 8 bases, leaving 1 base of the junction unmatched. The CDR3 is 12 residues long. Germline V CDR1 and CDR2: MNHNS, SASEGT. The CDR3 region is CASDRGLTEAFF. Here the CDR3 DNA reads TGTGCCAGCGACAGGGGGCTCACTGAAGCTTTCTTT.

With respect to this clonotype: The junction departs from the called germline gene at one end, perhaps through a read error. The chain joins TRBV2 to TRBJ1-4; tentatively, D is TRBD1 (6 bases). Germline loops: CDR1 SNHLY, CDR2 FYNNEI. The CDR3 has 11 amino acids. The chain's CDR3 is CASSVGQGLTF. The CDR3 bases are TGTGCCAGCAGTGTTGGTCAGGGGCTGACTTTT.

The V gene is TRBV6-4, the J gene TRBJ2-1; TRBD1 agrees at 9 bases. Germline V gives CDR1 MRHNA, CDR2 SNTAGT. V shed 5 bases and J 6 bases; nucleotides not matched to a gene: 11. This CDR3 is 16 amino acids long. DNA of the CDR3: TGTGCCAGCAGTCCCTCGGGCGGGACAGGGAGCAATGAGCAGTTCTTC. Encoded protein: CASSPSGGTGSNEQFF.

V gene TRBV6-1 combines with J gene TRBJ1-4, with 8 positions matching TRBD1. The CDR3 is 13 amino acids. The germline V gene encodes CDR1 MNHNS and CDR2 SASEGT. The V segment lost 6 bases and the J segment 8 bases; nucleotides outside the gene matches: 5. CDR3 in amino acids: CASRTGETEKLFF. CDR3 DNA sequence: TGTGCCAGCAGGACAGGGGAAACCGAAAAACTGTTTTTT.

Turning to this clonotype: It is likely a read error: a sequence one base away is far more abundant. CDR3 sequence (DNA): TGTGCCAGCAGCCGACAGGGAACCGGAAGCACCATATATTTT. Translation gives CASSRQGTGSTIYF. V gene TRBV7-2 combines with J gene TRBJ1-3; TRBD1 aligns across 7 bases. The CDR3 covers 14 residues. Germline V gene lookup returns CDR1 SGHTA and CDR2 FQGNSA.

The CDR3 DNA reads as TGCAGTGCTAGAGATCGGCTAGCGGGATACACCGGGGAGCTGTTTTTT. This translates into CSARDRLAGYTGELFF. J is TRBJ2-2 and V is TRBV20-1, with 9 positions matching TRBD2. CDR3 length: 16 amino acids. Germline CDR1 and CDR2: DFQATT and SNEGSKA (reference sequence). Losses at the gene ends were 0 bases for V and 3 bases for J; bases not matched to a gene: 5.

The chain couples TRBV20-1 to TRBJ2-4; D is ambiguous. Looked up from germline, CDR1 is DFQATT and CDR2 is SNEGSKA (reference sequence). Trimming removed 6 bases at V and 6 bases at J, with 12 bases between. The CDR3 runs 12 residues. CDR3 nucleotide sequence: TGCAGTGCCAGGTCGGGTGGAAACATTCAGTACTTC. It specifies CSARSGGNIQYF.

The rearrangement joins TRBV24-1 to TRBJ2-7; D is possibly TRBD1 (5 bases). Trimming removed 6 bases from V and 7 bases from J, with 9 bases in between. Germline CDR1 is KGHDR and CDR2 is SFDVKD. The CDR3 runs 11 residues. CDR3 bases: TGTGCCACCAGTTTGGGGCGGGAGCAGTACTTC. Encoded protein: CATSLGREQYF.

This clonotype was seen more than once but under ten times. The chain carries TRBV6-5 and TRBJ2-3; TRBD2 matches 7 bases. V gave up 0 bases and J gave up 1 base; unmatched junction bases: 4. The CDR3 runs to 16 residues. Germline V gene sequence: CDR1 MNHEY, CDR2 SVGAGI. CDR3 coding DNA: TGTGCCAGCAGTTACTCTATCCGGGGGGGCACAGATACGCAGTATTTT. Translation gives CASSYSIRGGTDTQYF.

The chain employs TRBV5-1 and TRBJ2-3, with D maybe TRBD2 (5 bases). There are 14 residues in the CDR3. V lost 0 bases and J 4 bases, leaving 9 bases between the germline ends. CDR1 is SGHRS, CDR2 YFSETQ, per germline. The CDR3 spells CASSLDRGADTQYF. DNA of the CDR3: TGCGCCAGCAGCTTGGATCGGGGTGCAGATACGCAGTATTTT. Complete variable domain (other parts from reference TRBV5-1 and TRBJ2-3): KAGVTQTPRYLIKTRGQQVTLSCSPISGHRSVSWYQQTPGQGLQFLFEYFSETQRNKGNFPGRFSGRQFSNSRSEMNVSTLELGDSALYLCASSLDRGADTQYFGPGTRLTVL.

V is TRBV19 and J is TRBJ1-2; TRBD1 is a possible D gene (6 bases). Trimming left V 5 bases short and J 7 bases short, with 14 bases between. The CDR3 runs to 13 residues. CDR1 is LNHDA, CDR2 SQIVND, per germline (reference sequence). Written as DNA, the CDR3 is TGTGCCAGTAGTGTCAACAGGGTTGGTGGCTACACCTTC. It translates to CASSVNRVGGYTF. Drawing the rest from reference TRBV19 and TRBJ1-2, the complete variable domain is DGGITQSPKYLFRKEGQNVTLSCEQNLNHDAMYWYRQDPGQGLRLIYYSQIVNDFQKGDIAEGYSVSREKKESFPLTVTSAQKNPTAFYLCASSVNRVGGYTFGSGTRLTVV.

This chain links TRBV7-8 with TRBJ2-2, with D maybe TRBD1 (6 bases). The V gene's germline CDR1 is SGHVS and CDR2 FQNEAQ. The CDR3 sequence is 16 residues long. V dropped 5 bases and J dropped 0 bases, with 13 bases sitting between them. CDR3 coding DNA: TGTGCCAGCAGCCGCGACAGGCTCGCGAACACCGGGGAGCTGTTTTTT. This codes for CASSRDRLANTGELFF.

The chain joins TRBV7-9 to TRBJ1-6, with D uncertain. V shed 2 bases and J shed 5 bases, with 16 bases lying between them. CDR1 is SEHNR, CDR2 FQNEAQ, per germline (reference sequence). The CDR3 runs to 17 residues. The DNA of the CDR3 is TGTGCCAGCAGCTTATGGAAGGGTCCCTCGGATAATTCACCCCTCCACTTT. Protein product: CASSLWKGPSDNSPLHF.

V gene TRBV6-1 combines with J gene TRBJ2-1, with TRBD2 matching 8 bases. The CDR3 runs 14 residues. The germline V gene encodes CDR1 MNHNS and CDR2 SASEGT. V trimming: 7 bases; J trimming: 2 bases; junction bases outside the gene matches: 4. CDR3 sequence: CASTPAGAYNEQFF. DNA for the CDR3: TGTGCCAGCACCCCAGCGGGAGCCTACAATGAGCAGTTCTTC.

This clonotype came up once. The V call is TRBV12-3 or TRBV12-4, the J call TRBJ1-5; D is perhaps TRBD1 (5 bases). V lost 4 bases to trimming and J lost 3 bases, with 16 bases between them. The CDR3 loop spans 16 amino acids. Here the CDR3 reads CASSSFSQALNQPQHF. Written as DNA, the CDR3 is TGTGCCAGCAGTTCCTTTTCACAGGCCCTCAATCAGCCCCAGCATTTT.

The V and J genes are TRBV19 and TRBJ1-5; unclear D gene. Germline-derived CDR1 and CDR2 are LNHDA and SQIVND (reference sequence). The CDR3 totals 13 residues. The V end was cut by 0 bases, the J end by 6 bases, with 6 bases between. CDR3 region: CASSIDRPQPQHF. CDR3 in DNA: TGTGCCAGTAGTATAGATAGGCCTCAGCCCCAGCATTTT. Filled out from reference TRBV19 and TRBJ1-5, the complete variable domain reads DGGITQSPKYLFRKEGQNVTLSCEQNLNHDAMYWYRQDPGQGLRLIYYSQIVNDFQKGDIAEGYSVSREKKESFPLTVTSAQKNPTAFYLCASSIDRPQPQHFGDGTRLSIL.

In its sample, this clonotype was seen once. This chain uses TRBV7-2 with TRBJ2-7; the match to TRBD2 covers 8 bases. This CDR3 contains 15 residues. CDR1 and CDR2 (germline): SGHTA, FQGNSA. V was pared by 4 bases and J by 5 bases, with 10 bases of the junction left unmatched. The CDR3 is CASSSTGTRGNEQYF. The DNA of the CDR3 is TGTGCCAGCAGCTCAACCGGGACTAGGGGAAACGAGCAGTACTTC.

V usage is TRBV2 and J usage is TRBJ1-5; tentative D call: TRBD1 (5 bases). V was shortened by 3 bases and J by 5 bases, with 11 bases between the two germline ends. The CDR3 totals 14 residues. Germline CDR1 and CDR2: SNHLY and FYNNEI. CDR3 nucleotide sequence: TGTGCCAGCAGTGAGGAGGGGAATTATCAGCCCCAGCATTTT. Protein sequence: CASSEEGNYQPQHF.

This clonotype was detected only a few times. J is TRBJ1-6 and V is TRBV6-1; D is possibly TRBD1 (5 bases). The CDR3 consists of 15 residues. V was pared by 4 bases and J by 7 bases, with 14 bases between. CDR1 is MNHNS and CDR2 is SASEGT in the germline V gene. In DNA, the CDR3 is TGTGCCAGCAGTGTGTCCAGGGCGGGGAATTCACCCCTCCACTTT. This translates into CASSVSRAGNSPLHF.

J is TRBJ1-1 and V is TRBV19; maybe TRBD1 (5 bases). Germline values: CDR1 LNHDA, CDR2 SQIVND (reference sequence). The CDR3 is 16 amino acids. Trimming cost V 1 base and J 4 bases, with 16 bases left between them. DNA of the CDR3: TGTGCCAGTAGTATAGGGACCGGCTTGAGGGGCACTGAAGCTTTCTTT. Translating it yields CASSIGTGLRGTEAFF.

J is TRBJ2-1 and V is TRBV20-1; D call uncertain. Germline CDR1 and CDR2: DFQATT and SNEGSKA (reference sequence). The ends were cut back, 3 bases at V and 4 bases at J, with 10 bases in the middle. The CDR3 extends over 13 amino acids. In DNA form, the CDR3 reads TGCAGTGCTAGTTGGTGGGGTTACAATGAGCAGTTCTTC. Translation: CSASWWGYNEQFF.

The table lists this clonotype with a few counts. The V call is TRBV6-2 or TRBV6-3, the J call TRBJ1-1; 9 bases agree with TRBD1. Germline CDR1 reads MNHEY; CDR2 reads SVGEGT. The CDR3 loop spans 14 amino acids. Losses at the gene ends were 6 bases for V and 1 base for J; bases not matched to a gene: 3. The CDR3, as DNA: TGTGCCAGCAGACCACAGGGGGCGAACACTGAAGCTTTCTTT. Residues: CASRPQGANTEAFF.

This chain connects TRBV11-1 to TRBJ1-2; D is unclear. V lost 4 bases, J lost 8 bases, and 23 bases lay in between. This CDR3 comprises 16 residues. Germline V gives CDR1 SGHAT, CDR2 FQDESV (reference sequence). This chain's CDR3 is CASSSIPRSRWRGYTF. The CDR3 DNA reads as TGTGCCAGCAGCTCGATCCCCCGATCCCGGTGGAGGGGCTACACCTTC.